This T cell receptor (beta chain) was recovered during a study of control samples from healthy donors and cancer patients. V was shortened by 4 bases and J by 4 bases, with 20 bases between the two germline ends. From germline, CDR1 is MNHNS and CDR2 SASEGT. There are 16 residues in the CDR3. TCRdb's table, derived via immunoSEQ multiplex PCR, lists solely in-frame clones and lacks some. The sample includes 95,000 to 130,000 clones, more than 75% of them seen just once. The sequence was obtained from a woman aged 70 to 79 in good health. Sequences were obtained from blood. The chain is built from TRBV6-1 and TRBJ2-7; D possibly matches TRBD1 or TRBD2 (5 bases each). The CDR3 DNA is TGTGCCAGCAGTGGTGGGGCAAATCTCCGCGGGTACGAGCAGTACTTC. Translation gives CASSGGANLRGYEQYF.